Below are 8 T cell receptor beta chains sequenced from a single sample in a study of OX40 agonist ivuxolimab in advanced cancers. Profiled with immunoSEQ multiplex PCR; TCRdb holds only in-frame clones, not every one. The repertoire holds some 85,000 clones, with about 88% as singletons. The specimen comprised CD4+ or CD8+ T cells sorted from blood, sampled in a trial of the OX40 agonist ivuxolimab. Source of these receptors: an adult with an advanced solid tumor such as melanoma, head and neck, liver or kidney cancer.

The V and J genes are TRBV11-1 and TRBJ2-7; D is unclear. The V gene's germline CDR1 is SGHAT and CDR2 FQDESV (reference sequence). Trimming removed 5 bases from V and 4 bases from J, with 12 bases in between. This CDR3 has 13 amino acids. CDR3 in DNA: TGTGCCAGCAGCACCCTCGTGCTTTACGAGCAGTACTTC. Translation gives CASSTLVLYEQYF.

The rearrangement uses TRBV2 and TRBJ2-2; unclear D gene. Trimming removed 1 base from V and 5 bases from J, with 8 bases in between. CDR3 length: 14 residues. Germline assignment: CDR1 SNHLY and CDR2 FYNNEI. The CDR3 nucleotides read TGTGCCAGCAGTGAAGGAAGGATGACCGGGGAGCTGTTTTTT. It translates to CASSEGRMTGELFF.

This chain connects TRBV5-8 to TRBJ2-7; unclear D gene. Trimming stripped 5 bases from V and 4 bases from J, with 7 bases between. Germline-derived CDR1 and CDR2 are SGHTS and YDEGEE. The CDR3 totals 11 residues. For the CDR3, the DNA is TGTGCCAGCAGGTTTGGTTACGAGCAGTACTTC. This translates into CASRFGYEQYF.

This chain joins TRBV7-3 and TRBJ2-7; 10 nucleotides agree with TRBD2. CDR1 and CDR2 (germline): SGHTA, FQGTGA. The CDR3 loop spans 15 amino acids. After removal of 5 bases from V and 5 bases from J, the junction contained 9 bases not matched to a gene. CDR3: CASSLSGGAGHEQYF. Here the CDR3 DNA reads TGTGCCAGCAGCCTCAGCGGGGGGGCGGGCCACGAGCAGTACTTC.

This chain uses TRBV10-3 with TRBJ1-4; tentatively, D is TRBD1 (5 bases). CDR3 size: 13 residues. The ends were cut back, 6 bases at V and 6 bases at J, with 11 bases in the middle. Germline CDR1 and CDR2: ENHRY and SYGVKD. Here the CDR3 DNA reads TGTGCCATCAGGGGAGGGACGGATGAAAAACTGTTTTTT. Amino acids: CAIRGGTDEKLFF.

The chain combines TRBV7-8 with TRBJ1-1; D is possibly TRBD1 (5 bases). The V end was cut by 6 bases, the J end by 11 bases, with 22 bases between. The CDR3 consists of 14 residues. Germline values: CDR1 SGHVS, CDR2 FQNEAQ. This chain's CDR3 is CASRPPGTALKAFF. In DNA form, the CDR3 reads TGTGCCAGCAGGCCTCCCGGGACTGCGTTGAAGGCTTTCTTT.

The CDR3 loop reads CASSLGEITDTQYF. Here the CDR3 DNA reads TGCGCCAGCAGCTTGGGCGAGATCACAGATACGCAGTATTTT. This chain connects TRBV5-1 to TRBJ2-3; unclear D gene. Germline CDR1 reads SGHRS; CDR2 reads YFSETQ. The V gene lost 0 bases and the J gene lost 2 bases, with 7 bases spanning the gap. The CDR3 is 14 amino acids.

This rearrangement joins TRBV7-9 to TRBJ2-1, with D unclear. Germline values: CDR1 SEHNR, CDR2 FQNEAQ (reference sequence). Trimming stripped 3 bases from V and 9 bases from J, with 9 bases between. This CDR3 is built from 12 residues. The CDR3 region is CASSLRSVEQFF. In DNA, the CDR3 is TGTGCCAGCAGCTTGCGGTCGGTTGAGCAGTTCTTC.